Below, 7 T cell receptor delta chains from the same sample are listed, as sequenced in a study of gamma-delta chains in newborns, infants, children. TCRdb re-called the reads with CATT. The sample shows roughly 9,900 delta-chain clones, roughly 9% of them seen only once. Sequenced sample: blood. The source of these receptors is a child who was a newborn, infant or young child, either healthy, febrile or measles-vaccinated (not recorded which).

Relative to its sample, this clone is large. Other DNA sequences in this specimen translate into the identical CDR3. The chain uses TRDV2 and TRDJ1, with 13 bases identical to TRDD3. This CDR3 is built from 15 residues. CDR1 GEAIGNYY and CDR2 EKD come from the germline V gene. The V segment lost 3 bases and the J segment 3 bases; nucleotides outside the gene matches: 3. CDR3 nucleotides: TGTGCCTGTGACGGACTGGGGGATACGTCCGATAAACTCATCTTT. This encodes CACDGLGDTSDKLIF.

The V and J genes are TRDV1 and TRDJ1; TRDD3 matches 8 bases. V dropped 1 base and J dropped 1; count of bases not matched to a gene: 20. The germline V gene has CDR1 TSWWSYY and CDR2 QGS. This CDR3 comprises 21 residues. The CDR3 DNA sequence: TGTGCTCTTGGGGAACGCCACCCTCCTCCCGTACTGGGGGGGCTCACCGATAAACTCATCTTT. Its protein product is CALGERHPPPVLGGLTDKLIF.

In its sample, this clone ranks as medium-sized. The chain recombines TRDV2 with TRDJ1; TRDD3 matches at 8 bases. Germline assignment: CDR1 GEAIGNYY and CDR2 EKD. The CDR3 has 17 residues. The V segment lost 4 bases and the J segment 0 bases; nucleotides outside the gene matches: 12. This CDR3 reads CACDSILGVMDTDKLIF. The DNA for the CDR3 is TGTGCCTGTGATAGCATACTGGGGGTAATGGACACCGATAAACTCATCTTT.

The chain is built from TRDV2 and TRDJ1, with 7 bases fitting TRDD3. The germline V gene encodes CDR1 GEAIGNYY and CDR2 EKD. The J segment lost 2 bases and the V segment lost 3 bases, leaving 32 bases of the junction unmatched. The CDR3 has 23 amino acids. CDR3 DNA: TGTGCCTGTGACGCTGTCGACACCACACCGATCGATGGGGGAAACGGGGGAACCGATAAACTCATCTTT. Amino acid sequence: CACDAVDTTPIDGGNGGTDKLIF.

The chain recombines TRDV2 with TRDJ1, with TRDD3 matching over 13 bases. V was pared by 0 bases and J by 2 bases, with 8 bases of the junction left unmatched. Germline assignment: CDR1 GEAIGNYY and CDR2 EKD. This CDR3 comprises 18 residues. CDR3: CACDTILGDTRMTDKLIF. The CDR3 DNA reads TGTGCCTGTGACACCATACTGGGGGATACGAGGATGACCGATAAACTCATCTTT.

Relative to its sample, this clone is medium-sized (0.01 to 0.1%). Within the sample, other DNA sequences also encode this same CDR3. This chain links TRDV2 with TRDJ3; TRDD3 matches 9 bases. Germline lookup yields CDR1 GEAIGNYY and CDR2 EKD. The CDR3 loop spans 18 amino acids. V was pared by 0 bases and J by 0 bases, with 2 bases of the junction left unmatched. The CDR3 protein is CACDTVGDSSWDTRQMFF. The CDR3, as DNA: TGTGCCTGTGACACCGTGGGGGATAGCTCCTGGGACACCCGACAGATGTTTTTC.

This sequence joins TRDV1 and TRDJ1; the D is unclear. V was shortened by 2 bases and J by 0 bases, with 10 bases between the two germline ends. CDR3 length equals 15 residues. The germline gives CDR1 TSWWSYY, CDR2 QGS. DNA of the CDR3: TGTGCTCTTGGGGAAGATTACCGATACACCGATAAACTCATCTTT. Protein product: CALGEDYRYTDKLIF.